The 21 T cell receptor beta chains below come from one sample, sequenced in a study of blood T cell repertoires in COVID-19. The table came from immunoSEQ multiplex PCR; TCRdb's copy has only in-frame clones and leaves some out. The table shows some 200,000 clones, with 70% to 90% occurring only once. The specimen was peripheral blood. The receptor set was obtained from a man aged 18 to 30 with active or convalescent COVID-19.

This chain connects TRBV10-1 to TRBJ1-1; D is perhaps TRBD1 (6 bases). The germline V gene encodes CDR1 WNHNN and CDR2 SYGVQD (reference sequence). The V end was cut by 0 bases, the J end by 4 bases, with 12 bases between. This CDR3 contains 15 residues. The DNA for the CDR3 is TGCGCCAGCAGTGAGTCCTGGACAGAGAGCACTGAAGCTTTCTTT. Protein sequence: CASSESWTESTEAFF.

V usage is TRBV10-3 and J usage is TRBJ1-1; no firm D call. This CDR3 has 14 residues. From germline, CDR1 is ENHRY and CDR2 SYGVKD. Trimming cost V 4 bases and J 6 bases, with 15 bases left between them. CDR3 residues: CAISALEKRAEAFF. CDR3 DNA: TGTGCCATCAGTGCTCTCGAGAAGAGGGCTGAAGCTTTCTTT.

The rearrangement joins TRBV11-2 to TRBJ1-1; TRBD1 is a possible D gene (6 bases). The CDR3 is 14 amino acids. V gave up 6 bases and J gave up 4 bases, with 15 bases separating them. The germline V gene encodes CDR1 SGHAT and CDR2 FQNNGV. CDR3 nucleotides: TGTGCCAGCAGTACAGGGCGATCCCTCACTGAAGCTTTCTTT. Its protein product is CASSTGRSLTEAFF.

The chain is built from TRBV2 and TRBJ1-5; no reliable D call. The germline V and J ends were trimmed by 3 bases and 3 bases, with 12 bases remaining between them. This CDR3 is built from 15 residues. The germline CDR1 and CDR2 sequences are SNHLY and FYNNEI. This CDR3 reads CASSEGPATNQPQHF. The CDR3 region has the DNA TGTGCCAGCAGTGAGGGCCCGGCCACCAATCAGCCCCAGCATTTT.

The chain recombines TRBV6-5 with TRBJ2-1, with D perhaps matching TRBD2 (6 bases). Trimming pared 7 bases from V and 8 bases from J, leaving 18 bases between. Germline V gene data show CDR1 as MNHEY and CDR2 as SVGAGI. The CDR3 is 14 amino acids. CDR3 nucleotides: TGTGCCAGCATGGATTACGGGAGAGGTGATGAGCAGTTCTTC. Translation gives CASMDYGRGDEQFF.

V gene TRBV11-2 combines with J gene TRBJ2-3; 7 bases match TRBD2. CDR1 is SGHAT and CDR2 is FQNNGV in the germline V gene. The CDR3 spans 17 residues. V lost 2 bases and J lost 2; bases outside the gene matches: 10. The CDR3 loop reads CASSLNGLVYYTDTQYF. The CDR3 region has the DNA TGTGCCAGCAGCTTAAACGGACTAGTTTACTACACAGATACGCAGTATTTT.

This clone was detected only a few times. The chain couples TRBV7-2 to TRBJ2-7; 11 bases agree with TRBD2. The J segment lost 3 bases and the V segment lost 2 bases, leaving 12 bases of the junction unmatched. This CDR3 spans 18 amino acids. Germline V gene lookup returns CDR1 SGHTA and CDR2 FQGNSA. This CDR3 reads CASSLTAQTSGNLYEQYF. CDR3 coding DNA: TGTGCCAGCAGCTTAACAGCTCAGACTAGCGGGAATCTCTACGAGCAGTACTTC.

The gene calls are TRBV11-1 and TRBJ1-2; D not resolved. The CDR3 is 15 amino acids. V lost 5 bases, J lost 4 bases, and 17 bases lay in between. CDR1 is SGHAT and CDR2 is FQDESV in the germline V gene (reference sequence). CDR3: CASSRASPAGYGYTF. In nucleotides, the CDR3 is TGTGCCAGCAGCCGGGCGAGTCCGGCGGGCTATGGCTACACCTTC. Looking up the rest from reference TRBV11-1 and TRBJ1-2 gives the full variable domain: EAEVAQSPRYKITEKSQAVAFWCDPISGHATLYWYRQILGQGPELLVQFQDESVVDDSQLPKDRFSAERLKGVDSTLKIQPAELGDSAMYLCASSRASPAGYGYTFGSGTRLTVV.

With respect to this clone: The junction departs from the called germline gene at one end, perhaps through a read error. V gene TRBV19 combines with J gene TRBJ2-7, with 9 bases lining up with TRBD1. Germline V CDR1 and CDR2: LNHDA, SQIVND (reference sequence). CDR3 length equals 16 residues. The CDR3 here is CASSTLGGTGTYEQYF. The CDR3 nucleotides read TGTGCCAGTAGTACCCTGGGAGGGACAGGGACCTACGAGCAGTATTTC.

The chain recombines TRBV6-6 with TRBJ1-5, with 10 bases aligning to TRBD1. Unmatched junction bases numbered 7, after V lost 8 bases and J lost 6 bases. Germline-derived CDR1 and CDR2 are MNHNY and SVGAGI (reference sequence). The length of the CDR3 is 14 residues. The CDR3, as DNA: TGTGCCAGCTGTTTCCGGGACAGGGGTCAGCCCCAGCATTTT. This gives the protein CASCFRDRGQPQHF.

The chain is built from TRBV12-3 or TRBV12-4 and TRBJ1-2; D uncertain. V lost 3 bases to trimming and J lost 6 bases, with 11 bases between them. The CDR3 is made up of 13 amino acids. This CDR3 reads CASSLIQRHGYTF. The CDR3 nucleotides read TGTGCCAGCAGTTTGATACAGAGACATGGCTACACCTTC.

The rearrangement joins TRBV2 to TRBJ1-5; 7 bases match TRBD1. CDR1 and CDR2 from the germline V gene are SNHLY and FYNNEI. This CDR3 has 15 amino acids. Trimming cost V 3 bases and J 7 bases; bases outside gene matches: 9. CDR3 sequence (DNA): TGTGCCAGCAGTGAGAACAGGGGTGTGAGGCAGCCCCAGCATTTT. Residues: CASSENRGVRQPQHF.

The chain employs TRBV19 and TRBJ2-3, with 10 bases identical to TRBD2. V lost 3 bases to trimming and J lost 1 base; unmatched junction nucleotides: 13. The CDR3 runs to 19 residues. Germline V gene lookup returns CDR1 LNHDA and CDR2 SQIVND (reference sequence). CDR3 in DNA: TGTGCCAGTAGTATCCCGCCGAGCGGGAGGGCCGGGGGCACAGATACGCAGTATTTT. This translates into CASSIPPSGRAGGTDTQYF. The entire variable domain, with the rest obtained from reference TRBV19 and TRBJ2-3, is as follows: DGGITQSPKYLFRKEGQNVTLSCEQNLNHDAMYWYRQDPGQGLRLIYYSQIVNDFQKGDIAEGYSVSREKKESFPLTVTSAQKNPTAFYLCASSIPPSGRAGGTDTQYFGPGTRLTVL.

The chain has TRBV19 and TRBJ2-7; D is possibly TRBD1 (6 bases). Germline V gene sequence: CDR1 LNHDA, CDR2 SQIVND (reference sequence). Trimming took 7 bases from V and 4 from J, leaving 23 bases between them. The CDR3 consists of 16 residues. The CDR3 here is CASKARGSSISYEQYF. The CDR3 DNA sequence: TGTGCCAGTAAGGCCAGGGGTTCATCGATCTCATACGAGCAGTACTTC.

The chain combines TRBV5-4 with TRBJ2-2; 7 bases fit TRBD1. V lost 0 bases and J lost 6; bases outside the gene matches: 5. The germline CDR1 and CDR2 sequences are SGHNT and YYREEE (reference sequence). This CDR3 is 15 amino acids long. The DNA of the CDR3 is TGTGCCAGCAGCTTGGGCGGAACAGGGGCCGGGGAGCTGTTTTTT. Translated: CASSLGGTGAGELFF.

The chain employs TRBV30 and TRBJ1-1, with D hard to call. In germline, CDR1 is GTSNPN, CDR2 SVGIG (reference sequence). The CDR3 is 13 amino acids. V shed 3 bases and J shed 5 bases, with 13 bases lying between them. CDR3 coding DNA: TGTGCCTGGAGCCACTACAGAGGGACTGAAGCTTTCTTT. Protein: CAWSHYRGTEAFF.

This clone was found once. V gene TRBV19 combines with J gene TRBJ2-5; TRBD2 matches 9 bases. The CDR3 length is 16 residues. Germline V gives CDR1 LNHDA, CDR2 SQIVND (reference sequence). J was trimmed by 0 bases and V by 3 bases; bases with no gene match: 5. The CDR3 DNA sequence: TGTGCCAGTAGTATGGGTAGCGGGAGCCACCAAGAGACCCAGTACTTC. Protein: CASSMGSGSHQETQYF. Filled out from reference TRBV19 and TRBJ2-5, the complete variable domain reads DGGITQSPKYLFRKEGQNVTLSCEQNLNHDAMYWYRQDPGQGLRLIYYSQIVNDFQKGDIAEGYSVSREKKESFPLTVTSAQKNPTAFYLCASSMGSGSHQETQYFGPGTRLLVL.

This rearrangement joins TRBV4-3 to TRBJ1-6; D uncertain. The V and J ends lost 3 bases and 8 bases respectively, with 5 bases between them. CDR1 and CDR2 (germline): LGHNA, YSLEER. The CDR3 runs 12 residues. CDR3 sequence: CASSQGDSPLHF. In DNA, the CDR3 is TGCGCCAGCAGCCAGGGCGATTCACCCCTCCACTTT.

Here the CDR3 reads CASGLVITGDTEAFF. The CDR3 region has the DNA TGTGCTAGTGGTTTGGTAATTACAGGGGACACTGAAGCTTTCTTT. The gene calls are TRBV12-5 and TRBJ1-1; 7 bases are shared with TRBD1. Germline-derived CDR1 and CDR2 are LGHNT and FRNRAP. V shed 0 bases, J shed 3 bases, and the junction held 4 bases outside the gene matches. The CDR3 runs 15 residues.

The chain's CDR3 is CASSLSRGNEQFF. In DNA, the CDR3 is TGTGCCAGCAGCTTGAGTAGGGGCAATGAGCAGTTCTTC. The V call is TRBV5-4, the J call TRBJ2-1, with D perhaps matching TRBD1 (5 bases). The germline gives CDR1 SGHNT, CDR2 YYREEE (reference sequence). This CDR3 is 13 amino acids long. Trimming took off 1 base at V and 6 bases at J, with 8 bases between the two ends.

V and J are TRBV3-1 (or the pseudogene TRBV3-2) and TRBJ1-2, with a possible D match to TRBD1 (6 bases). V lost 4 bases to trimming and J lost 4 bases, with 16 bases between them. This CDR3 has 15 amino acids. CDR1 LGHDT and CDR2 YNNKEL come from the germline V gene (reference sequence). CDR3 region: CASSRSQGLGYGYTF. The CDR3 DNA sequence: TGTGCCAGCAGCCGGTCACAGGGCCTTGGCTATGGCTACACCTTC.